The count of the clone carrying this T cell receptor (beta chain) is one. Trimming removed 4 bases from V and 2 bases from J; junction bases left unmatched: 8. Germline V CDR1 and CDR2: SGHRS, YFSETQ. CDR3 length: 15 residues. Original analysis: Reference gene primer amplification in the assay estimated nucleated cell counts. The assay was immunoSEQ multiplex PCR, and TCRdb's table has in-frame clones only and misses some. The V and J calls and clone size are taken from that table; D and trimming were inferred from the DNA. The sample has 180,000 or so clones, roughly 88% seen once. This sample was taken from a study of blood T cell repertoires in COVID-19. The wider study: The United States, Italy and Spain provided the acute and convalescent COVID-19 samples. The analysed material was cDNA or gDNA that came from T cells, B-cell-depleted T cells, or PBMCs.

The clonotype originates from a man in his fifties or sixties who had recovered from COVID-19. The sequencing sample was made of peripheral blood. The chain carries TRBV5-1 and TRBJ2-7, with 8 bases matching TRBD2. The CDR3 DNA reads as TGCGCCAGCAGCCCGGGGGGGTCAGGGACCTACGAGCAGTACTTC. This translates into CASSPGGSGTYEQYF.